The 24 T cell receptor beta chains below come from one sample, sequenced in a study of CD8 T cells in Susac syndrome (dated by TCRdb to the late 2010s). The protocol used for the library was the immunoSEQ multiplex PCR assay. RNA was extracted using the RNeasy kit, and about 0.45 to 1 ug of the RNA was reverse transcribed with random hexamers. TCRdb reprocessing: public reads trimmed at Q25 with fastp, clones called with MiXCR, in-frame beta chains kept. Rows with one shared CDR3 protein collapse into an entry with the most common genes and DNA. Within this sample are about 300,000 distinct CDR3 sequences, with about nine tenths of them counted one time only. The leading ten clones occupy 0.18% of the sample. The sample consisted of CD8+ T cells from PBMCs. The receptors were sampled from a human donor with multiple sclerosis.

The V gene is TRBV28, the J gene TRBJ1-4, with 8 positions matching TRBD1. Germline assignment: CDR1 MDHEN and CDR2 SYDVKM. Trimming removed 4 bases from V and 6 bases from J; junction bases left unmatched: 4. This CDR3 has 14 residues. DNA of the CDR3: TGTGCCAGCAGTTATGGACAGGGCCATGAAAAACTGTTTTTT. Encoded protein: CASSYGQGHEKLFF.

The chain employs TRBV4-3 and TRBJ1-1; 8 bases align to TRBD1. V trimming: 1 base; J trimming: 4 bases; junction bases outside the gene matches: 2. The CDR3 covers 14 residues. Germline V CDR1 and CDR2: LGHNA, YSLEER. DNA of the CDR3: TGCGCCAGCAGCCAAGGACAGGGGAGCACTGAAGCTTTCTTT. It specifies CASSQGQGSTEAFF.

This chain uses TRBV19 with TRBJ2-7; 7 nucleotides align to TRBD2. The CDR3 sequence is 13 residues long. Per germline, CDR1 LNHDA and CDR2 SQIVND (reference sequence). V dropped 7 bases and J dropped 5; count of bases not matched to a gene: 8. The chain's CDR3 is CASNSGGWNEQYF. CDR3 DNA: TGTGCCAGTAACTCCGGGGGGTGGAACGAGCAGTACTTC. Full variable domain (outside the CDR3, taken from reference TRBV19 and TRBJ2-7): DGGITQSPKYLFRKEGQNVTLSCEQNLNHDAMYWYRQDPGQGLRLIYYSQIVNDFQKGDIAEGYSVSREKKESFPLTVTSAQKNPTAFYLCASNSGGWNEQYFGPGTRLTVT.

The chain has TRBV28 and TRBJ1-2; possibly TRBD1 for D (5 bases). Germline loops: CDR1 MDHEN, CDR2 SYDVKM. With 5 bases removed from V and 3 bases from J, the gap between germline ends came to 16 bases. The CDR3 totals 15 residues. CDR3 in amino acids: CASSPTWGGDYGYTF. The CDR3 DNA sequence: TGTGCCAGCAGTCCCACCTGGGGGGGGGACTATGGCTACACCTTC.

CDR3 sequence reads: CASSQSRRGLGYGYTF. CDR3 sequence (DNA): TGCGCCAGCAGTCAATCGAGGAGGGGTTTAGGCTATGGCTACACCTTC. V usage is TRBV23-1 and J usage is TRBJ1-2; D possibly corresponds to TRBD1 (5 bases). TRBV23-1 is identified as an open reading frame with a role that is uncertain. Trimming cost V 0 bases and J 4 bases, with 15 bases left between them. The CDR3 sequence is 16 residues long.

This clonotype has a single count. This chain links TRBV19 with TRBJ1-2; D may be TRBD1 (5 bases). There are 15 residues in the CDR3. V lost 2 bases and J 6 bases, leaving 16 bases between the germline ends. Per the germline V gene, CDR1 is LNHDA and CDR2 is SQIVND (reference sequence). CDR3 amino acids: CASSILAGQLDGYTF. As DNA, the CDR3 is TGTGCCAGTAGTATATTAGCGGGGCAGTTGGATGGCTACACCTTC.

This chain joins TRBV25-1 and TRBJ2-5; D unclear. Trimming left V 2 bases short and J 3 bases short, with 4 bases between. The CDR3 consists of 12 residues. Germline CDR1 MGHDK, CDR2 SYGVNS. CDR3 sequence (DNA): TGTGCCAGCAGTGAAGTTGAAGAGACCCAGTACTTC. Translated, it gives CASSEVEETQYF. The whole variable domain, filled in from reference TRBV25-1 and TRBJ2-5, reads EADIYQTPRYLVIGTGKKITLECSQTMGHDKMYWYQQDPGMELHLIHYSYGVNSTEKGDLSSESTVSRIRTEHFPLTLESARPSHTSQYLCASSEVEETQYFGPGTRLLVL.

The chain couples TRBV12-3 or TRBV12-4 to TRBJ2-3, with TRBD2 matching over 11 bases. This CDR3 is 16 amino acids long. With 5 bases clipped from V and 5 bases from J, the junction kept 9 bases outside the gene matches. The CDR3 DNA sequence: TGTGCCAGCAGTCTCACGACTAGCGGGGCTGGAGATACGCAGTATTTT. Its protein is CASSLTTSGAGDTQYF.

This clonotype turned up a few times. The chain has TRBV27 and TRBJ1-1; D unclear. Trimming took 2 bases from V and 3 from J, leaving 7 bases between them. This CDR3 has 13 amino acids. Germline assignment: CDR1 MNHEY and CDR2 SMNVEV (reference sequence). DNA for the CDR3: TGTGCCAGCAGTTTAGCGGGAGACACTGAAGCTTTCTTT. It specifies CASSLAGDTEAFF.

V usage is TRBV5-6 and J usage is TRBJ2-2; 8 bases map to TRBD2. The J segment lost 4 bases and the V segment lost 4 bases, leaving 9 bases of the junction unmatched. The CDR3 is 16 amino acids. Per the germline V gene, CDR1 is SGHDT and CDR2 is YYEEEE. The CDR3 sequence is CASSLRGLASTGELFF. The CDR3 bases are TGTGCCAGCAGCCTCCGCGGACTAGCTTCCACCGGGGAGCTGTTTTTT.

The chain recombines TRBV19 with TRBJ1-6; TRBD1 matches 9 bases. In germline, CDR1 is LNHDA, CDR2 SQIVND (reference sequence). The junction had 11 bases not matched to a gene; V was cut back by 4 bases and J by 7 bases. The CDR3 is made up of 17 amino acids. The CDR3 region has the DNA TGTGCCAGTAGTAGTCCCGGGACAGGGTCGGAGAATTCACCCCTCCACTTT. Its protein product is CASSSPGTGSENSPLHF.

The chain links TRBV12-3 or TRBV12-4 to TRBJ2-1, with D possibly matching TRBD1 (6 bases). The V end lost 1 base, the J end lost 6 bases, and 10 bases lay between the germline ends. The CDR3 covers 14 residues. The CDR3 region has the DNA TGTGCCAGCAGTTTAGGGGCAGGGGCCAATGAGCAGTTCTTC. Its translation: CASSLGAGANEQFF.

This chain joins TRBV7-9 and TRBJ2-7; 8 bases are a match to TRBD1. After removal of 4 bases from V and 2 bases from J, the junction contained 4 bases not matched to a gene. The CDR3 sequence is 14 residues long. Germline assignment: CDR1 SEHNR and CDR2 FQNEAQ (reference sequence). CDR3 residues: CASSSRTGPYEQYF. CDR3 nucleotide sequence: TGTGCCAGCAGCTCCAGGACAGGGCCCTACGAGCAGTACTTC.

The chain uses TRBV11-2 and TRBJ2-1; 15 nucleotides align to TRBD2. The V and J ends lost 4 bases and 7 bases, in that order; junction bases with no gene match: 2. Germline-derived CDR1 and CDR2 are SGHAT and FQNNGV. The CDR3 runs to 15 residues. The DNA for the CDR3 is TGTGCCAGCAGCTGGACTAGCGGGGGGGATAATGAGCAGTTCTTC. Its translation: CASSWTSGGDNEQFF.

The chain has TRBV29-1 and TRBJ2-1; D call uncertain. Germline V gene sequence: CDR1 SQVTM, CDR2 ANQGSEA. The CDR3 runs to 11 residues. Trimming took 3 bases from V and 8 from J, leaving 8 bases between them. This chain's CDR3 is CSVDVADEQFF. The CDR3 DNA reads as TGCAGCGTTGATGTCGCGGATGAGCAGTTCTTC.

The rearrangement links TRBV14 to TRBJ2-7; TRBD2 aligns across 13 bases. Germline CDR1 reads SGHDN; CDR2 reads FVKESK. The CDR3 totals 17 residues. Trimming at V came to 0 bases and at J to 4 bases, leaving 6 bases not matched to a gene. As DNA, the CDR3 is TGTGCCAGCAGCCAAGATCGGGGACTAGCGGGGATATACGAGCAGTACTTC. Translated: CASSQDRGLAGIYEQYF.

The chain has TRBV15 and TRBJ2-3, with D uncertain. V was trimmed by 4 bases and J by 2 bases, leaving 4 bases between them. CDR3 length: 12 amino acids. The germline V gene has CDR1 LNHNV and CDR2 YYDKDF (reference sequence). The CDR3 DNA reads as TGTGCCACCAGCATCGTCACAGATACGCAGTATTTT. Translation gives CATSIVTDTQYF. Supplemented by reference TRBV15 and TRBJ2-3, the full variable domain reads DAMVIQNPRYQVTQFGKPVTLSCSQTLNHNVMYWYQQKSSQAPKLLFHYYDKDFNNEADTPDNFQSRRPNTSFCFLDIRSPGLGDTAMYLCATSIVTDTQYFGPGTRLTVL.

This clonotype was seen a single time. The chain joins TRBV6-4 to TRBJ2-2, with 9 bases matching TRBD1. This CDR3 spans 16 amino acids. Germline CDR1 reads MRHNA; CDR2 reads SNTAGT. With V trimmed by 6 bases and J by 3 bases, 8 bases remained unmatched. For the CDR3, the DNA is TGTGCCAGCAGAGGACCGGGACAGGGAGACACCGGGGAGCTGTTTTTT. Protein sequence: CASRGPGQGDTGELFF.

The chain is built from TRBV7-9 and TRBJ2-7; D is possibly TRBD1 (6 bases). The CDR3 contains 14 residues. The V end was cut by 5 bases, the J end by 3 bases, with 14 bases between. Per germline, CDR1 SEHNR and CDR2 FQNEAQ (reference sequence). CDR3 amino acids: CASSPGHTDYEQYF. CDR3 DNA: TGTGCCAGCAGCCCGGGACACACTGACTACGAGCAGTACTTC. Full variable domain (rest looked up from reference TRBV7-9 and TRBJ2-7): DTGVSQNPRHKITKRGQNVTFRCDPISEHNRLYWYRQTLGQGPEFLTYFQNEAQLEKSRLLSDRFSAERPKGSFSTLEIQRTEQGDSAMYLCASSPGHTDYEQYFGPGTRLTVT.

The CDR3 sequence: CASSYLGLAEHEQFF. The CDR3 DNA reads as TGTGCCAGCAGTTACCTAGGACTAGCGGAGCATGAGCAGTTCTTC. The rearrangement uses TRBV7-3 and TRBJ2-1, with 10 nucleotides matching TRBD2. Germline CDR1 SGHTA, CDR2 FQGTGA. The CDR3 has 15 residues. V gave up 6 bases and J gave up 8 bases; unmatched junction bases: 10.

This chain's CDR3 is CASSVGYRSNTGELFF. The CDR3 nucleotides are TGTGCCAGTAGCGTGGGCTACCGATCGAACACCGGGGAGCTGTTTTTT. The chain carries TRBV19 and TRBJ2-2; D remains ambiguous. Between the trimmed V and J ends, which lost 6 bases and 0 bases, there was a span of 14 bases. CDR3 length: 16 residues. Germline V gene lookup returns CDR1 LNHDA and CDR2 SQIVND (reference sequence).

This chain connects TRBV11-2 to TRBJ2-1, with 11 bases lining up with TRBD2. Trimming removed 2 bases from V and 15 bases from J; junction bases left unmatched: 6. This CDR3 has 13 amino acids. Looked up from germline, CDR1 is SGHAT and CDR2 is FQNNGV. The CDR3: CASSLTLAGETFF. Here the CDR3 DNA reads TGTGCCAGCAGCTTAACACTAGCGGGGGAGACGTTCTTC.

The genes are TRBV4-3 and TRBJ1-2; 9 nucleotides align to TRBD1. Looked up from germline, CDR1 is LGHNA and CDR2 is YSLEER. The CDR3 sequence is 15 residues long. After removal of 5 bases from V and 7 bases from J, the junction contained 11 bases not matched to a gene. In nucleotides, the CDR3 is TGCGCCAGCAGCAACCTCGGGACAGGGTTGGTTGGCTACACCTTC. This sequence encodes CASSNLGTGLVGYTF.

The V gene is TRBV28, the J gene TRBJ1-5; the D is unclear. Germline values: CDR1 MDHEN, CDR2 SYDVKM. The length of the CDR3 is 15 residues. The V end lost 3 bases, the J end lost 1 base, and 10 bases lay between the germline ends. CDR3 in DNA: TGTGCCAGCAGTTTCGGGTTAGGGAGCAATCAGCCCCAGCATTTT. It is translated as CASSFGLGSNQPQHF.